This is a list of T cell receptor beta chains from one sample in a study of cytomegalovirus exposure and HLA in healthy donors. Sequenced by immunoSEQ multiplex PCR; TCRdb stores in-frame clones only, minus some. The sample holds 120,000 to 150,000 clones; roughly four fifths are singletons and the top ten take around 1.5%. Sequencing was carried out using PBMCs. The source of these receptors is a female donor in good health and CMV-seronegative. Each CDR3 is given with its conserved first and last residue. D genes are given only for firm matches. Not every row has a clone size; where given, it reads once, few, many or a size class.

CDR3nt,CDR3aa,abundance,d_gene,j_gene,v_gene
TGCAGCACCAATTCAGGGGTCACTGAAGCTTTCTTT,CSTNSGVTEAFF,many,.,TRBJ1-1,TRBV29-1
TGTGCCAGCAGCTCCTCGGGGGGTAGCGGGGCTGGGGGGCAGTTCTTC,CASSSSGGSGAGGQFF,.,TRBD2,TRBJ2-1,TRBV7-3
TGTGCCAGCAGTGAAGGGGCGACAGGACTTAGATATACGCAGTATTTT,CASSEGATGLRYTQYF,.,.,TRBJ2-3,TRBV2
TGTGCCAGCAGCTGGGACAGCAACACTGAAGCTTTCTTT,CASSWDSNTEAFF,few,TRBD1,TRBJ1-1,TRBV7-9
TGTGCCAGCAGCGGGGCGTTATTTGACACCATATATTTT,CASSGALFDTIYF,.,.,TRBJ1-3,TRBV9
TGTGCCAGCAGCCAAGCCCTAGCACAGAGCTCCTACGAGCAGTACTTC,CASSQALAQSSYEQYF,.,.,TRBJ2-7,TRBV4-2
TGTGCCAGCAGCAGTGAGGCCAATCAGCCCCAGCATTTT,CASSSEANQPQHF,.,.,TRBJ1-5,TRBV5-4
TGTGCCACGGGAGTGGACGAAAGCACAGATACGCAGTATTTT,CATGVDESTDTQYF,.,.,TRBJ2-3,TRBV30
TGTGCCAGCAGCTTAACGCGAGCGGGGGCCGCAGAGCAGTTCTTC,CASSLTRAGAAEQFF,.,TRBD2,TRBJ2-1,TRBV11-2
TGTGCCAGCAGTTTATCGGCTCTAGCGGGAGTGGGAAACATTCAGTACTTC,CASSLSALAGVGNIQYF,.,TRBD2,TRBJ2-4,TRBV27